In its sample, the clone carrying this T cell receptor (beta chain) was seen a few times. Its antigen remains unidentified. These data are taken from a study of identical twins. Broader study findings: The study drew conclusions from cross-sectional statistical analysis, not from following the same donors. Analyses based on zero insertions could be partly confounded by invariant MAIT and iNKT cells. Abundant beta clonotypes from cord blood bore fewer insertions; memory repertoires lacked this pattern. Models came in too low on out-of-frame TCR alpha sharing in monozygotic twins.

TCRdb independently ran MiXCR on the 5' RACE reads; one entry per CDR3 protein. Of roughly 1,500,000 distinct CDR3 sequences listed, about 30% are singletons. Trimming at V came to 2 bases and at J to 0 bases, leaving 3 bases not matched to a gene. Germline lookup yields CDR1 LGHNA and CDR2 YNFKEQ. The CDR3 is 17 amino acids. The chain carries TRBV4-2 and TRBJ2-3, with 12 bases that match TRBD2. This receptor was obtained from a newborn girl in good health. Sequenced: cord blood. CDR3 in amino acids: CASSQKGTSGSTDTQYF. CDR3 bases: TGTGCCAGCAGCCAAAAGGGGACTAGCGGGAGCACAGATACGCAGTATTTT.